The following is a T cell receptor (beta chain) sequence with its context. The repertoire was sequenced with immunoSEQ multiplex PCR; TCRdb's copy has only in-frame clones and lacks some. Of about 190,000 clones listed, less than 80% were seen once; the top ten hold around 12%. This specimen belongs to a study of blood T cell repertoires in COVID-19. Looked up from germline, CDR1 is SGHTA and CDR2 is FQGNSA. V dropped 1 base and J dropped 4; count of bases not matched to a gene: 17. The CDR3 consists of 19 residues. Sequencing was carried out using peripheral blood. The V gene is TRBV7-2, the J gene TRBJ2-7; the match to TRBD2 covers 9 bases. This receptor was taken from a woman aged 45 to 65 with acute or convalescent COVID-19. The DNA of the CDR3 is TGTGCCAGCAGCTTAGACCTGGGACTCGCGGGGGGGCGGGCGTACGAGCAGTACTTC. Translation: CASSLDLGLAGGRAYEQYF.